The entry that follows covers one T cell receptor (beta chain) sequence. In the authors' workflow: Counts of nucleated cells, estimated from reference gene primer amplification, were obtained. Sequencing used immunoSEQ multiplex PCR; TCRdb keeps in-frame clones, though not all of them. V and J calls and clone size are copied from that table; D and trimming were computed from the DNA. The sample consists of some 150,000 clones, 70% to 85% of them appearing once. The sample is drawn from a study of blood T cell repertoires in COVID-19. Germline CDR1 LNHDA, CDR2 SQIVND (reference sequence). The CDR3 length is 15 residues. The V end lost 1 base, the J end lost 5 bases, and 14 bases lay between the germline ends.

Sequenced input: peripheral blood. The genes are TRBV19 and TRBJ1-2; D gene unclear. The TCR was taken from a man aged 60 to 75 with COVID-19, enrolled during active disease. DNA for the CDR3: TGTGCCAGTAGTATAGGATTTCAGGCATCTTATGGCTACACCTTC. Translating it yields CASSIGFQASYGYTF.